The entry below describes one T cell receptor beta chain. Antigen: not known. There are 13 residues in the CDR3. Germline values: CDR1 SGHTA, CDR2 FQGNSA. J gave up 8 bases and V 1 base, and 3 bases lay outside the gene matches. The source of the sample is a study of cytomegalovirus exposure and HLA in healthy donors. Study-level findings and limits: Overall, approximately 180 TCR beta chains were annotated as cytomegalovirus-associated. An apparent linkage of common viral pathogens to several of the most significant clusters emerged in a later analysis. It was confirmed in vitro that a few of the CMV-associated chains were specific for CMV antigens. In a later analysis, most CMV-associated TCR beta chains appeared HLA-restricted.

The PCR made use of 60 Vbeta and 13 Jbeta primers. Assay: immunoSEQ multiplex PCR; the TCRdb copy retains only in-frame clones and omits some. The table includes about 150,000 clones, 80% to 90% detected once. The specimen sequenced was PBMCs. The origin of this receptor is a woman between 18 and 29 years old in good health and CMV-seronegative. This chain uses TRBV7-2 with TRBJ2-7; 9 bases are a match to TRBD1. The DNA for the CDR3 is TGTGCCAGCAGCTTAGGGGGACAGGGAAAGCAGTACTTC. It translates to CASSLGGQGKQYF.